Shown below are 26 T cell receptor beta chains from a single sample sequenced in a study of blood T cell repertoires in COVID-19. TCRdb's copy holds only in-frame clones and misses some; the assay was immunoSEQ multiplex PCR. The sample lists roughly 170,000 clones, around 85% occurring once. Sequenced input: peripheral blood. These receptors all stem from a man aged 60-69 years who had recovered from COVID-19.

This chain joins TRBV11-2 and TRBJ2-3; the match to TRBD1 covers 9 bases. V was clipped by 8 bases and J by 8 bases; unmatched bases: 20. Per germline, CDR1 SGHAT and CDR2 FQNNGV. This CDR3 has 17 amino acids. CDR3: CASALQAPGTGKGTQYF. CDR3 nucleotide sequence: TGTGCCAGCGCGCTCCAGGCCCCCGGGACAGGGAAGGGTACGCAGTATTTT.

The rearrangement joins TRBV5-1 to TRBJ2-4; D is perhaps TRBD2 (7 bases). Germline-derived CDR1 and CDR2 are SGHRS and YFSETQ. The CDR3 loop spans 17 amino acids. V shed 6 bases and J shed 3 bases, with 22 bases lying between them. CDR3: CASTIREGGRGKNIQYF. The CDR3 nucleotides read TGCGCCAGCACCATTAGGGAGGGGGGGCGTGGCAAAAACATTCAGTACTTC.

The J gene is TRBJ1-3, the V gene TRBV19; 7 bases fit TRBD1. CDR1 is LNHDA and CDR2 is SQIVND in the germline V gene (reference sequence). V was clipped by 9 bases and J by 5 bases; unmatched bases: 7. The CDR3 runs to 13 residues. The chain's CDR3 is CASRDRERNTIYF. The CDR3 bases are TGTGCCAGCAGAGACAGGGAAAGAAACACCATATATTTT.

The rearrangement uses TRBV10-3 and TRBJ2-7, with D perhaps TRBD1 (6 bases). CDR1 is ENHRY, CDR2 SYGVKD, per germline. V was trimmed by 10 bases and J by 3 bases, leaving 13 bases between them. The CDR3 spans 12 residues. The CDR3 nucleotides read TGTGCCACAGGCAGGGGTAGCTACGAGCAGTACTTC. Encoded protein: CATGRGSYEQYF.

The chain has TRBV3-1 (or the pseudogene TRBV3-2) and TRBJ1-3; the D gene is possibly TRBD1 (6 bases). Germline lookup yields CDR1 LGHDT and CDR2 YNNKEL (reference sequence). The CDR3 length is 14 residues. V shed 1 base and J shed 3 bases, with 7 bases lying between them. The CDR3 loop is CASSQGQDGNTIYF. CDR3 nucleotide sequence: TGTGCCAGCAGCCAAGGACAGGATGGAAACACCATATATTTT.

The chain links TRBV18 to TRBJ2-1, with 8 bases lining up with TRBD2. CDR1 is KGHSH and CDR2 is LQKENI in the germline V gene. The CDR3 totals 15 residues. The V segment lost 2 bases and the J segment 4 bases; nucleotides outside the gene matches: 4. CDR3 region: CASSPGRGGYNEQFF. The CDR3 DNA reads TGTGCCAGCTCACCAGGACGGGGGGGTTACAATGAGCAGTTCTTC.

In DNA, the CDR3 is TGTGCCAGCAGTGAAGGGACAGGGATGTATGGCTACACCTTC. Residues: CASSEGTGMYGYTF. This chain joins TRBV6-1 and TRBJ1-2, with TRBD1 identical over 8 bases. The ends lost 1 base at V and 5 bases at J; junction bases unmatched: 3. This CDR3 is 14 amino acids long. Germline CDR1 MNHNS, CDR2 SASEGT.

The chain has TRBV4-2 and TRBJ2-7; tentative D call: TRBD1 (6 bases). The length of the CDR3 is 15 residues. Deletions cut 0 bases from V and 4 bases from J, with 13 bases between. Germline V lookup: CDR1 LGHNA, CDR2 YNFKEQ. CDR3 sequence: CASSQDPQGKYEQYF. CDR3 coding DNA: TGTGCCAGCAGCCAAGATCCCCAGGGGAAGTACGAGCAGTACTTC.

The CDR3 DNA reads as TGTGCCAGCAGTTACAGCGGGGCGTTATCCAATCAGCCCCAGCATTTT. This gives the protein CASSYSGALSNQPQHF. The J gene is TRBJ1-5, the V gene TRBV6-2 or TRBV6-3, with D maybe TRBD1 (5 bases). The CDR3 covers 16 residues. V lost 2 bases to trimming and J lost 3 bases, with 14 bases between them. The germline CDR1 and CDR2 sequences are MNHEY and SVGEGT.

The chain combines TRBV4-2 with TRBJ2-7; D not certain. CDR1 and CDR2 from the germline V gene are LGHNA and YNFKEQ. Trimming removed 4 bases from V and 2 bases from J, with 15 bases in between. The CDR3 loop spans 15 amino acids. For the CDR3, the DNA is TGTGCCAGCAGCCCAAAGTACGACATACCCTACGAGCAGTACTTC. This codes for CASSPKYDIPYEQYF.

V gene TRBV19 combines with J gene TRBJ2-7; 7 nucleotides line up with TRBD1. There are 15 residues in the CDR3. V shed 1 base, J shed 5 bases, and the junction held 8 bases outside the gene matches. Germline values: CDR1 LNHDA, CDR2 SQIVND (reference sequence). CDR3 protein: CASSIVGQRMDEQYF. CDR3 nucleotides: TGTGCCAGTAGTATAGTGGGACAGCGGATGGACGAGCAGTACTTC.

CDR3 nucleotides: TGTGCCAGCAGTGAAGGAGGGAAGGCTTTCTTT. It translates to CASSEGGKAFF. The chain is built from TRBV2 and TRBJ1-1, with D uncertain. The germline V gene has CDR1 SNHLY and CDR2 FYNNEI. V shed 1 base and J shed 11 bases, with 8 bases lying between them. The CDR3 runs 11 residues. Looking up the rest from reference TRBV2 and TRBJ1-1 gives the full variable domain: EPEVTQTPSHQVTQMGQEVILRCVPISNHLYFYWYRQILGQKVEFLVSFYNNEISEKSEIFDDQFSVERPDGSNFTLKIRSTKLEDSAMYFCASSEGGKAFFGQGTRLTVV.

This rearrangement joins TRBV29-1 to TRBJ2-5, with TRBD1 matching over 9 bases. The germline CDR1 and CDR2 sequences are SQVTM and ANQGSEA. This CDR3 is built from 13 residues. The J segment lost 4 bases and the V segment lost 6 bases, leaving 6 bases of the junction unmatched. In DNA form, the CDR3 reads TGCAGCGTAGCTACAGGGGGCGGAGAGACCCAGTACTTC. This sequence encodes CSVATGGGETQYF.

The gene calls are TRBV7-8 and TRBJ2-7; 9 positions match TRBD2. Germline loops: CDR1 SGHVS, CDR2 FQNEAQ. The length of the CDR3 is 19 residues. V lost 0 bases to trimming and J lost 3 bases; unmatched junction nucleotides: 15. The CDR3 sequence: CASSLAPQPWAGGHYEQYF. The CDR3 coding sequence is TGTGCCAGCAGCTTAGCCCCCCAACCCTGGGCGGGGGGGCACTACGAGCAGTACTTC.

V is TRBV18 and J is TRBJ1-5; 9 bases line up with TRBD1. CDR3 length: 15 residues. Losses at the gene ends were 3 bases for V and 6 bases for J; bases not matched to a gene: 6. Germline V gene sequence: CDR1 KGHSH, CDR2 LQKENI. CDR3 DNA sequence: TGTGCCAGCTCACCCGACCCGGGACAGGGTCAGCCCCAGCATTTT. It codes for CASSPDPGQGQPQHF.

The chain uses TRBV7-9 and TRBJ2-5; D uncertain. Trimming stripped 6 bases from V and 2 bases from J, with 4 bases between. Germline CDR1 reads SEHNR; CDR2 reads FQNEAQ (reference sequence). The CDR3 sequence is 11 residues long. CDR3 sequence (DNA): TGTGCCAGCAGTCGGCAAGAGACCCAGTACTTC. Translation: CASSRQETQYF.

Note on this clone: In the same sample, other DNA sequences code for this CDR3. The chain is built from TRBV6-5 and TRBJ2-2; 7 bases map to TRBD2. The CDR3 totals 14 residues. V gave up 6 bases and J gave up 4 bases; unmatched junction bases: 5. The V gene's germline CDR1 is MNHEY and CDR2 SVGAGI. CDR3: CASRGGGSTGELFF. For the CDR3, the DNA is TGTGCCAGCAGGGGCGGGGGTTCCACCGGGGAGCTGTTTTTT.

The chain links TRBV28 to TRBJ1-1; 7 nucleotides match TRBD1. There are 16 residues in the CDR3. Germline-derived CDR1 and CDR2 are MDHEN and SYDVKM. V gave up 5 bases and J gave up 4 bases; unmatched junction bases: 13. CDR3 protein: CASSPPRQGWGTEAFF. CDR3 DNA sequence: TGTGCCAGCAGTCCGCCTAGACAGGGATGGGGCACTGAAGCTTTCTTT.

The chain employs TRBV4-3 and TRBJ1-2; TRBD1 matches at 7 bases. J was trimmed by 6 bases and V by 4 bases; bases with no gene match: 11. Per germline, CDR1 LGHNA and CDR2 YSLEER. The CDR3 is 15 amino acids. CDR3 coding DNA: TGCGCCAGCAGCCCTAGACAGGGTATTTTCGATGGCTACACCTTC. It translates to CASSPRQGIFDGYTF.

The chain is built from TRBV7-8 and TRBJ2-3; 11 nucleotides match TRBD2. The CDR3 covers 17 residues. The V gene's germline CDR1 is SGHVS and CDR2 FQNEAQ. Trimming removed 4 bases from V and 4 bases from J; junction bases left unmatched: 10. For the CDR3, the DNA is TGTGCCAGCAGCTCCTATAGACTAGCGGGGTTCTCAGATACGCAGTATTTT. Its translation: CASSSYRLAGFSDTQYF.

The chain is built from TRBV5-1 and TRBJ2-5; 8 positions agree with TRBD2. There are 14 residues in the CDR3. With V trimmed by 4 bases and J by 5 bases, 7 bases remained unmatched. Germline CDR1 SGHRS, CDR2 YFSETQ. DNA of the CDR3: TGCGCCAGCAGCCCGGGGACTAGTACGGAGACCCAGTACTTC. It specifies CASSPGTSTETQYF.

A single count supports this clone. The rearrangement joins TRBV7-9 to TRBJ1-1; D remains unclear. The CDR3 has 14 amino acids. Germline V lookup: CDR1 SEHNR, CDR2 FQNEAQ (reference sequence). Trimming left V 1 base short and J 0 bases short, with 6 bases between. CDR3 sequence (DNA): TGTGCCAGCAGCTTAGTCATCATGAACACTGAAGCTTTCTTT. This gives the protein CASSLVIMNTEAFF.

V is TRBV3-1 (or the pseudogene TRBV3-2) and J is TRBJ1-4; no clear D. V gave up 10 bases and J gave up 0 bases, with 12 bases separating them. Germline V gene lookup returns CDR1 LGHDT and CDR2 YNNKEL (reference sequence). CDR3 length: 14 amino acids. The CDR3 region has the DNA TGTGCCACCCCATTTTTTCCAACTAATGAAAAACTGTTTTTT. This encodes CATPFFPTNEKLFF.

This sequence joins TRBV7-3 and TRBJ2-1; 13 bases are shared with TRBD2. J lost 6 bases, V lost 7 bases, and 3 bases had no gene match. Germline V gene data show CDR1 as SGHTA and CDR2 as FQGTGA. This CDR3 spans 14 amino acids. The CDR3: CASMRLAGGNEQFF. The CDR3 DNA reads as TGTGCCAGCATGCGACTAGCGGGGGGCAATGAGCAGTTCTTC.

This clone was seen only once. V is TRBV29-1 and J is TRBJ1-2; 8 positions match TRBD1. CDR1 and CDR2 from the germline V gene are SQVTM and ANQGSEA. The CDR3 spans 12 residues. The J segment lost 6 bases and the V segment lost 4 bases, leaving 4 bases of the junction unmatched. The CDR3 sequence: CSVVRDRNGYTF. The CDR3 bases are TGCAGCGTTGTTAGGGACAGGAATGGCTACACCTTC.

The chain couples TRBV5-4 to TRBJ2-1, with D possibly being TRBD1 (6 bases). Germline V lookup: CDR1 SGHNT, CDR2 YYREEE (reference sequence). The CDR3 sequence is 14 residues long. Deletions cut 1 base from V and 4 bases from J, with 9 bases between. CDR3 coding DNA: TGTGCCAGCAGCTTGACAGGGTGGTACAATGAGCAGTTCTTC. Translating it yields CASSLTGWYNEQFF.